These 5 T cell receptor beta chains originate from one sample sequenced in a study of cytomegalovirus exposure and HLA in healthy donors (dated by TCRdb to the late 2010s). The library was produced with the immunoSEQ multiplex PCR assay. The multiplex PCR relied on a mix of 60 forward primers for TCR Vbeta segments and 13 reverse primers for TCR Jbeta segments. TCRdb's version of the immuneACCESS table is confined to in-frame rearrangements and falls short of the full clone set. An unresolved V gene accounts for under half of the shortfall where checked; the remainder is of unknown origin. The sample yields about 110,000 clones; 75% to 85% were counted once. Together, the top ten hold approximately 2% of the sample. Sequenced: PBMCs. The receptors were sampled from a man aged 25 to 40 in good health and CMV-seronegative.

The rearrangement joins TRBV5-1 to TRBJ2-5; 8 nucleotides match TRBD1. The germline V gene has CDR1 SGHRS and CDR2 YFSETQ. The junction had 5 bases not matched to a gene; V was cut back by 0 bases and J by 7 bases. The CDR3 is made up of 14 amino acids. The CDR3 region is CASSLGGTGATQYF. CDR3 nucleotides: TGCGCCAGCAGCTTGGGGGGGACAGGCGCGACCCAGTACTTC.

V usage is TRBV29-1 and J usage is TRBJ2-4; 8 nucleotides align to TRBD1. CDR3 length: 13 amino acids. The germline V gene encodes CDR1 SQVTM and CDR2 ANQGSEA. V was clipped by 3 bases and J by 8 bases; unmatched bases: 6. For the CDR3, the DNA is TGCAGCGTTGAGAAGACAGGGGTGGACATTCAGTACTTC. Translated: CSVEKTGVDIQYF.

The chain uses TRBV7-6 and TRBJ1-6, with 11 bases matching TRBD1. In germline, CDR1 is SGHVS, CDR2 FNYEAQ. V was clipped by 5 bases and J by 7 bases; unmatched bases: 4. This CDR3 is 15 amino acids long. The CDR3 is CASSPGTGGNSPLHF. The CDR3 DNA is TGTGCCAGCAGCCCCGGGACAGGGGGGAATTCACCCCTCCACTTT.

The chain links TRBV11-2 to TRBJ1-1; D might be TRBD1 (6 bases). V gave up 5 bases and J gave up 4 bases, with 11 bases separating them. The CDR3 length is 13 residues. Germline V lookup: CDR1 SGHAT, CDR2 FQNNGV. CDR3 residues: CASSATGPTEAFF. The CDR3 DNA sequence: TGTGCCAGCAGCGCTACAGGGCCCACTGAAGCTTTCTTT. Full variable domain (outside the CDR3, taken from reference TRBV11-2 and TRBJ1-1): EAGVAQSPRYKIIEKRQSVAFWCNPISGHATLYWYQQILGQGPKLLIQFQNNGVVDDSQLPKDRFSAERLKGVDSTLKIQPAKLEDSAVYLCASSATGPTEAFFGQGTRLTVV.

This clone was seen a few times. The chain couples TRBV7-3 to TRBJ2-5, with 8 bases aligning to TRBD2. Germline V lookup: CDR1 SGHTA, CDR2 FQGTGA. The J segment lost 4 bases and the V segment lost 1 base, leaving 8 bases of the junction unmatched. The CDR3 covers 16 residues. The DNA for the CDR3 is TGTGCCAGCAGCTTAAATGTAGCGGGAACGGGAGAGACCCAGTACTTC. Protein sequence: CASSLNVAGTGETQYF. The full variable domain, with the rest looked up from reference TRBV7-3 and TRBJ2-5, is GAGVSQTPSNKVTEKGKYVELRCDPISGHTALYWYRQSLGQGPEFLIYFQGTGAADDSGLPNDRFFAVRPEGSVSTLKIQRTERGDSAVYLCASSLNVAGTGETQYFGPGTRLLVL.